This T cell receptor (beta chain) was profiled in a study of spatial heterogeneity in lung cancer. The CDR3 has 15 amino acids. Germline V gene sequence: CDR1 KGHSH, CDR2 LQKENI. V lost 3 bases to trimming and J lost 0 bases, with 9 bases between them. Time point here: sample taken at primary tumor resection. Whole RNA from tumor, nontumor lung or frozen PBMC was sequenced unsorted. TCRdb redid the calling of the 5' RACE reads with MiXCR, one entry per CDR3 protein. Of some 38,000 distinct CDR3 sequences listed, 6.5% to 9% are singletons. This clonotype was picked up a small number of times. This clonotype was sampled from a male donor with early-stage non-small cell lung cancer. Sequencing used PBMCs, obtained at surgery. This sequence joins TRBV18 and TRBJ2-1, with D perhaps matching TRBD1 (6 bases). The CDR3 spells CASSPQDSSYNEQFF. CDR3 nucleotides: TGTGCCAGCTCACCTCAGGACAGCTCCTACAATGAGCAGTTCTTC.